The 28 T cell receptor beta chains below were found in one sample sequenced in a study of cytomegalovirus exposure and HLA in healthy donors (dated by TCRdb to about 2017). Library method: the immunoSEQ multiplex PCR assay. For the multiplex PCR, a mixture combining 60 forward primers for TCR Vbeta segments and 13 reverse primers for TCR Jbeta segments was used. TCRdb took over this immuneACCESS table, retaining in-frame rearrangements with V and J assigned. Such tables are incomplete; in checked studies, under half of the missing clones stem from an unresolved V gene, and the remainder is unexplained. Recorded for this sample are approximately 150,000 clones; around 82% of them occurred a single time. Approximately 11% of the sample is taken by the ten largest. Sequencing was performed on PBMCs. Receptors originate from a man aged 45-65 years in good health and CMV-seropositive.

CDR3 in DNA: TGTGCCAGTAGTAAGGCAGGGGGCGCAGGGCTTTCTGCTGGCTACACCTTC. It yields the protein CASSKAGGAGLSAGYTF. The chain carries TRBV19 and TRBJ1-2; 8 nucleotides match TRBD1. In germline, CDR1 is LNHDA, CDR2 SQIVND (reference sequence). The CDR3 totals 17 residues. V lost 4 bases and J lost 7; bases outside the gene matches: 17.

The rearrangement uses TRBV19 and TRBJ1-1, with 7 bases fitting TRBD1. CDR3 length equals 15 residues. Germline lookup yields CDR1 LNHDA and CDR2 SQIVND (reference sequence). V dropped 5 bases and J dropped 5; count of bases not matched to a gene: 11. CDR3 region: CASSFTGEFSTEAFF. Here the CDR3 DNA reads TGTGCCAGTAGTTTCACAGGGGAGTTTTCGACTGAAGCTTTCTTT. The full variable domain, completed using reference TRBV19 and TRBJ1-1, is DGGITQSPKYLFRKEGQNVTLSCEQNLNHDAMYWYRQDPGQGLRLIYYSQIVNDFQKGDIAEGYSVSREKKESFPLTVTSAQKNPTAFYLCASSFTGEFSTEAFFGQGTRLTVV.

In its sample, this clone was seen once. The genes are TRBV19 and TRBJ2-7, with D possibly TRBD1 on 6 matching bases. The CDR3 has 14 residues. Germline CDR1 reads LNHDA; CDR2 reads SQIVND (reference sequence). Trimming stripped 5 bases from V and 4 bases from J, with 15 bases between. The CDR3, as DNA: TGTGCCAGTAGTTTCGGGACACCGAGATACGAGCAGTACTTC. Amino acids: CASSFGTPRYEQYF. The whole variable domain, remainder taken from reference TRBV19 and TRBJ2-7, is DGGITQSPKYLFRKEGQNVTLSCEQNLNHDAMYWYRQDPGQGLRLIYYSQIVNDFQKGDIAEGYSVSREKKESFPLTVTSAQKNPTAFYLCASSFGTPRYEQYFGPGTRLTVT.

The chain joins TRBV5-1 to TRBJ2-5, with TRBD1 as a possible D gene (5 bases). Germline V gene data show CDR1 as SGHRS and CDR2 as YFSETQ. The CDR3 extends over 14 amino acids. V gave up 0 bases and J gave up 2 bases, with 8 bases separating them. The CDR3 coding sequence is TGCGCCAGCAGCTTGGAGGCAGGGCAAGAGACCCAGTACTTC. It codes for CASSLEAGQETQYF.

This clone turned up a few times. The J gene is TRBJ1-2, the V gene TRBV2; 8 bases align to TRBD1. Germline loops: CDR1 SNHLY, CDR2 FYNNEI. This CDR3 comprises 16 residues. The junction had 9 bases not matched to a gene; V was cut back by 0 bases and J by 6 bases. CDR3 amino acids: CASSEALRDRRNGYTF. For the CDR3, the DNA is TGTGCCAGCAGTGAAGCGCTCCGGGACAGGAGAAATGGCTACACCTTC.

The CDR3, as DNA: TGTGCCAGCAGCTTAGGGGGCTTGTACCAAGAGACCCAGTACTTC. It specifies CASSLGGLYQETQYF. The gene calls are TRBV7-2 and TRBJ2-5; D perhaps matches TRBD1 (5 bases). V lost 1 base and J lost 0, with 9 bases in between. Germline V gene lookup returns CDR1 SGHTA and CDR2 FQGNSA. The CDR3 totals 15 residues. The entire variable domain, with the rest obtained from reference TRBV7-2 and TRBJ2-5, is as follows: GAGVSQSPSNKVTEKGKDVELRCDPISGHTALYWYRQSLGQGLEFLIYFQGNSAPDKSGLPSDRFSAERTGGSVSTLTIQRTQQEDSAVYLCASSLGGLYQETQYFGPGTRLLVL.

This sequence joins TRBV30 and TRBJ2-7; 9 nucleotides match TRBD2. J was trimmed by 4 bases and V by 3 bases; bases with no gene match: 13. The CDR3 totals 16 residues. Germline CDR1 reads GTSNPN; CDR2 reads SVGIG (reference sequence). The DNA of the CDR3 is TGTGCCTGGAGCCTAGCGGGACGCGGGAAAAAGTACGAGCAGTACTTC. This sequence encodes CAWSLAGRGKKYEQYF.

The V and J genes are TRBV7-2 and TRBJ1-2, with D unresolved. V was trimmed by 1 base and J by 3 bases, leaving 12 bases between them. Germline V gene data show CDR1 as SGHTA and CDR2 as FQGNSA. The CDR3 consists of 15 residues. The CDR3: CASSLEAGQHYGYTF. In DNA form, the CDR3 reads TGTGCCAGCAGCTTAGAGGCAGGCCAGCACTATGGCTACACCTTC.

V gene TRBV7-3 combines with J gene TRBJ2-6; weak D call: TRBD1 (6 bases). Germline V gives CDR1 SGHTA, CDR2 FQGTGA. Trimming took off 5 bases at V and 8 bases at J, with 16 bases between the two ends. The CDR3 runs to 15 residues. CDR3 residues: CASSPKQGSSNVLTF. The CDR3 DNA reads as TGTGCCAGCAGCCCAAAACAGGGAAGCTCCAACGTCCTGACTTTC.

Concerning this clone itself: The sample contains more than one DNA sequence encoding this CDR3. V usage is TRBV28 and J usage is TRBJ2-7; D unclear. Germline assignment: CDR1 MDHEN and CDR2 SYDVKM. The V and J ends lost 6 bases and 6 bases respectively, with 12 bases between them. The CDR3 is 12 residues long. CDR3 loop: CASSLDSSEQYF. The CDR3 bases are TGTGCCAGCAGCTTAGATTCGAGCGAGCAGTACTTC.

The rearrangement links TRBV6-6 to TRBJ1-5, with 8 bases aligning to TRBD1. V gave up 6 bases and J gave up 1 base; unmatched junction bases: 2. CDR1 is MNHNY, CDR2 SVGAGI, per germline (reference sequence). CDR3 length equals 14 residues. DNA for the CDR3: TGTGCCAGCAGAGACAGGGGAAGCAATCAGCCCCAGCATTTT. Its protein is CASRDRGSNQPQHF.

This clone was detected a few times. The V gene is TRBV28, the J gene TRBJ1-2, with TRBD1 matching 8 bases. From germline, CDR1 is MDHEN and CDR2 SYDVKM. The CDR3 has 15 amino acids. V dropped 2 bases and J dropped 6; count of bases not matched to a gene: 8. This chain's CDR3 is CASSLIAGGNDGYTF. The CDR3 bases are TGTGCCAGCAGTTTAATTGCAGGGGGCAACGATGGCTACACCTTC.

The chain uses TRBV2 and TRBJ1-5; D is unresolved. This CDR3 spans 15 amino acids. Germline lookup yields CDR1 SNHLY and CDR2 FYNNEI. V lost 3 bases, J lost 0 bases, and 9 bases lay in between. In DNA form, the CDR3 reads TGTGCCAGCAGTGAGCTGGGCAATAGCAATCAGCCCCAGCATTTT. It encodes CASSELGNSNQPQHF.

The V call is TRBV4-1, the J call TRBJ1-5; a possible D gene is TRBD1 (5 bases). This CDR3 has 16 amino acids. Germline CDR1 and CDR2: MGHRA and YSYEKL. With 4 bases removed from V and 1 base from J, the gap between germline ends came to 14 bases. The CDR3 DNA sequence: TGCGCCAGCAGCCGTGAGGAGGGACTGAGCAATCAGCCCCAGCATTTT. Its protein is CASSREEGLSNQPQHF.

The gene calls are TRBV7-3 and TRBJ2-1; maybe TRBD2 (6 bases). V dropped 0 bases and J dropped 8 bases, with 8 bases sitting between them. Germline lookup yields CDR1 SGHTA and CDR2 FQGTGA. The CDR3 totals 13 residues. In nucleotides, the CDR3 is TGTGCCAGCAGCTTAACGTTAGCGGATGAGCAGTTCTTC. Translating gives CASSLTLADEQFF.

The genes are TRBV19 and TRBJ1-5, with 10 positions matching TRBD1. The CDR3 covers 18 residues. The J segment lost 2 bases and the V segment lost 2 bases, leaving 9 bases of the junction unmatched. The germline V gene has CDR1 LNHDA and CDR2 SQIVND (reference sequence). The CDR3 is CASSILGQGRYGNQPQHF. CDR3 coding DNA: TGTGCCAGTAGTATATTGGGACAGGGGAGGTACGGCAATCAGCCCCAGCATTTT.

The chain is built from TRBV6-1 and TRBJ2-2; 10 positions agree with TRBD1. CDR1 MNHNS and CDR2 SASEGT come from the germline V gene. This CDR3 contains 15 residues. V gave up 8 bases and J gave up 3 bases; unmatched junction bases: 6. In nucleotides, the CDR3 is TGTGCCAGCGTACCGGGACAGGGGTACACCGGGGAGCTGTTTTTT. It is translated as CASVPGQGYTGELFF.

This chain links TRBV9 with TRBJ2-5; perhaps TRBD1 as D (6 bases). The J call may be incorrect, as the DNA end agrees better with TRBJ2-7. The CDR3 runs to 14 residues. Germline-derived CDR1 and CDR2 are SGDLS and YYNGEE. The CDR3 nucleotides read TGTGCCAGCAGCCCTGGGGGACACTCCTACGAGCAGTACTTC. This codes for CASSPGGHSYEQYF.

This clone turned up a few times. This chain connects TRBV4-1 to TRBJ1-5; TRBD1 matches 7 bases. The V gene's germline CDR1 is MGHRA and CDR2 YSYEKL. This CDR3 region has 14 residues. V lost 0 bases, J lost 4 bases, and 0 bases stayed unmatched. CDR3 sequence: CASSQETGNQPQHF. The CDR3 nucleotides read TGCGCCAGCAGCCAAGAGACAGGGAATCAGCCCCAGCATTTT.

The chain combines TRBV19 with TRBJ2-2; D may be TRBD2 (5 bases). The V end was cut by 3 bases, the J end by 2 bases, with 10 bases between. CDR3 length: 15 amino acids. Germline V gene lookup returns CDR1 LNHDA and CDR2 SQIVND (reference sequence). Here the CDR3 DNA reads TGTGCCAGTAGTATCGGTGGACTTAACACCGGGGAGCTGTTTTTT. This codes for CASSIGGLNTGELFF.

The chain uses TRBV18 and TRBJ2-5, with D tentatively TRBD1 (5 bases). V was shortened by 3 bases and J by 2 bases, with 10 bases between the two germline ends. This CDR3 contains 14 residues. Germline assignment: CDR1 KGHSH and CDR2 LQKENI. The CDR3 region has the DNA TGTGCCAGCTCACCGCGGACACAACAAGAGACCCAGTACTTC. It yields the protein CASSPRTQQETQYF.

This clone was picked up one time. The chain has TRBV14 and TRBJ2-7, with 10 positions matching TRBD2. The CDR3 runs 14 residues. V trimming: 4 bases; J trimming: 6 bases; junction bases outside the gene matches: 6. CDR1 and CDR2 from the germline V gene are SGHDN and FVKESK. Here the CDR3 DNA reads TGTGCCAGCAGCCCCGCTAGCGGGAGTAGCGAGCAGTACTTC. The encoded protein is CASSPASGSSEQYF.

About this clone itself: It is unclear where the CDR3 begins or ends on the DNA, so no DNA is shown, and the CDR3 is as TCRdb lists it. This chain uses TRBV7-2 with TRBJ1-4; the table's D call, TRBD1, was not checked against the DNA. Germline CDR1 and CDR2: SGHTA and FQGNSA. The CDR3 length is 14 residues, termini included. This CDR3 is CASSFGPGNEKLLF.

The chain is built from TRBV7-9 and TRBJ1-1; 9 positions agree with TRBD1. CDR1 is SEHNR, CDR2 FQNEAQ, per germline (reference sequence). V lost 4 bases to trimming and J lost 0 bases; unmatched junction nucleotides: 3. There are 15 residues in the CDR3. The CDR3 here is CASSYTGGLNTEAFF. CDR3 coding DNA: TGTGCCAGCAGCTATACAGGGGGCCTGAACACTGAAGCTTTCTTT.

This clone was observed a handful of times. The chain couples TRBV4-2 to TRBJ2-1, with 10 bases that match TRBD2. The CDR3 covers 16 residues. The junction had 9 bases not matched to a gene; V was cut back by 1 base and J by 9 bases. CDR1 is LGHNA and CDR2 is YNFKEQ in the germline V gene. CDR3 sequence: CASSQASGRAVVEQFF. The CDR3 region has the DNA TGTGCCAGCAGCCAAGCCAGCGGGAGGGCCGTGGTTGAGCAGTTCTTC.

CDR3 DNA: TGTGCCAGCAGCACCGGGACAGCGGGAGGTCAGCCCCAGCATTTT. It encodes CASSTGTAGGQPQHF. The chain has TRBV7-9 and TRBJ1-5; TRBD1 matches 7 bases. The V gene's germline CDR1 is SEHNR and CDR2 FQNEAQ (reference sequence). With 5 bases clipped from V and 6 bases from J, the junction kept 10 bases outside the gene matches. The CDR3 runs 15 residues.

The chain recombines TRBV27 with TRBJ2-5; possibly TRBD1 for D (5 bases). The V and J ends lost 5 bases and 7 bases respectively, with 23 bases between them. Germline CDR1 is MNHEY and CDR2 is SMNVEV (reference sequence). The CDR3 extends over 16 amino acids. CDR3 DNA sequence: TGTGCCAGCAGTGAACAGGACAAACCGCCTTCGGGGACCCAGTACTTC. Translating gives CASSEQDKPPSGTQYF.

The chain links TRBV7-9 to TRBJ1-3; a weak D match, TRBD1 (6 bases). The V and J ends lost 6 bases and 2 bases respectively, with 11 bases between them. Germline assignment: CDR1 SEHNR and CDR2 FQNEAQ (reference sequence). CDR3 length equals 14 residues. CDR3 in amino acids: CASREYRAGNTIYF. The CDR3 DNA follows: TGTGCCAGCAGAGAATACAGGGCTGGAAACACCATATATTTT.